This T cell receptor (beta chain) stems from a study of T cell responses to AZD1222 COVID-19 vaccine. TCRdb's table, derived via immunoSEQ multiplex PCR, lists solely in-frame clones and lacks some. This sample carries 140,000 to 150,000 clones, approximately 91% of them seen once, and the ten largest clones take 1.9%. Study-wide results and limits: A rise in Spike-specific TCR breadth and depth followed two AZD1222 doses.

Concerning this clone itself: No antigen is known for it.

The CDR3 is 13 amino acids. Trimming shortened V by 3 bases and J by 5 bases, and 8 bases separated the two germline ends. This specimen was peripheral blood, taken 28 days after the second AZD1222 dose. This chain joins TRBV12-3 or TRBV12-4 and TRBJ1-5, with D uncertain. This receptor was identified in an adult who received the AZD1222 COVID-19 vaccine. The CDR3 DNA is TGTGCCAGCAGTTTCGGTAGGCATCAGCCCCAGCATTTT. The encoded protein is CASSFGRHQPQHF.